Below, one TCR beta chain is given with its context. This entry comes from a study of blood T cell repertoires in COVID-19. Turning to the study itself: There were acute and convalescent COVID-19 samples, and they came from the United States, Italy and Spain. T cells, B-cell-depleted T cells, or PBMCs supplied cDNA or gDNA.

Germline lookup yields CDR1 SGHTA and CDR2 FQGTGA. The CDR3 is 13 amino acids. Trimming pared 5 bases from V and 0 bases from J, leaving 5 bases between. Original processing methods: Amplification with reference gene primers provided the estimates of nucleated cell counts. Assay: immunoSEQ multiplex PCR; the TCRdb copy retains only in-frame clones and omits some. The DNA was the basis for D and trimming; V, J and clone size are from that table. The table includes about 250,000 clones, 87% detected once. The TCR sequence derives from a man between 18 and 29 years old with active or convalescent COVID-19. What was sequenced was peripheral blood. The gene calls are TRBV7-3 and TRBJ1-3; D unresolved. CDR3 in DNA: TGTGCCAGCAGCCAGAACTCTGGAAACACCATATATTTT. The encoded protein is CASSQNSGNTIYF.